The rows below give T cell receptor beta chains drawn from one sample of a study of T cell clones after liver transplantation. The method was immunoSEQ multiplex PCR; TCRdb's version includes in-frame clones alone and lacks a portion of them. The sample lists thousands of clones, roughly three quarters occurring once. This sample comprised CD8+ T cells from blood, obtained approximately 45 months after liver transplant. The receptor set was obtained from a human patient who received a liver transplant. Some T cells could come from the graft donor. The CDR3 runs from the conserved cysteine through the conserved F or W. D genes are given only for firm matches. Rows give clone size only sometimes, using once, few, many, or a class for an expanded clone.

NA	TRBV2	TRBJ2-1	NA	CASSEAGNGHEQFF	TGTGCCAGCAGTGAAGCGGGGAACGGGCATGAGCAGTTCTTC
NA	TRBV30	TRBJ2-1	TRBD2	CAWRLAGVPGYNEQFF	TGTGCCTGGAGACTAGCGGGTGTCCCTGGGTACAATGAGCAGTTCTTC
NA	TRBV29-1	TRBJ2-7	TRBD1	CSVAGTDFSYEQYF	TGCAGCGTTGCTGGGACAGACTTTTCCTACGAGCAGTACTTC
NA	TRBV11-2	TRBJ2-7	NA	CASSPSGNYEQYF	TGTGCCAGCAGCCCTTCAGGGAACTACGAGCAGTACTTC
NA	TRBV9	TRBJ2-7	NA	CASSTGGGEAYEQYF	TGTGCCAGCAGCACTGGGGGGGGCGAGGCCTACGAGCAGTACTTC
NA	TRBV28	TRBJ2-2	NA	CASSLAGFAGELFF	TGTGCCAGCAGTTTAGCAGGGTTTGCCGGGGAGCTGTTTTTT
NA	TRBV19	TRBJ2-1	TRBD2	CASSIDGTSYNEQFF	TGTGCCAGTAGTATAGACGGGACTAGCTACAATGAGCAGTTCTTC
NA	TRBV7-9	TRBJ2-1	NA	CASSFTSSYNEQFF	TGTGCCAGCAGCTTTACTAGCTCCTACAATGAGCAGTTCTTC
NA	TRBV5-6	TRBJ2-1	NA	CASSLAALLPYNEQFF	TGTGCCAGCAGCTTGGCAGCCCTCTTGCCTTACAATGAGCAGTTCTTC
NA	TRBV7-9	TRBJ2-3	TRBD1	CASSARDSRTDTQYF	TGTGCCAGCAGCGCGAGGGACAGTCGCACAGATACGCAGTATTTT
once	TRBV27	TRBJ1-2	NA	CASSLSAGQVFYGYTF	TGTGCCAGCAGTTTATCAGCAGGGCAAGTTTTCTATGGCTACACCTTC
NA	TRBV11-2	TRBJ2-2	TRBD1	CASSLERGRHTGELFF	TGTGCCAGCAGCTTAGAGAGGGGGCGACACACCGGGGAGCTGTTTTTT
few	TRBV19	TRBJ2-7	NA	CASSDGYEQYF	TGTGCCAGTAGTGACGGCTACGAGCAGTACTTC
NA	TRBV11-2	TRBJ2-1	NA	CASSLGIRPSSYNEQFF	TGTGCCAGCAGCTTAGGGATAAGACCCAGCTCCTACAATGAGCAGTTCTTC
NA	TRBV7-8	TRBJ2-7	NA	CASSLIGGSTREQYF	TGTGCCAGCAGCTTAATAGGGGGGTCTACGCGAGAGCAGTACTTC
NA	TRBV9	TRBJ2-7	NA	CASSLGTESYEQYF	TGTGCCAGCAGCCTCGGGACGGAATCCTACGAGCAGTACTTC
NA	TRBV29-1	TRBJ2-7	TRBD2	CSVEDRASGDYEQYF	TGCAGCGTTGAAGATAGGGCTAGCGGGGACTACGAGCAGTACTTC
NA	TRBV9	TRBJ2-6	NA	CASTRSDGQLTGANVLTF	TGTGCCAGCACCAGATCTGACGGACAGCTCACTGGGGCCAACGTCCTGACTTTC
NA	TRBV11-2	TRBJ2-7	NA	CASSQVGRGALQYF	TGTGCCAGCAGCCAGGTGGGCAGGGGCGCGTTGCAGTACTTC
once	TRBV4-1	TRBJ1-2	TRBD1	CASSQDRGQGDYGYTF	TGCGCCAGCAGCCAAGATCGAGGACAGGGGGACTATGGCTACACCTTC
NA	TRBV28	TRBJ1-5	NA	CATYSPRVENSNQPQHF	TGTGCCACTTACTCCCCCCGGGTCGAAAATAGCAATCAGCCCCAGCATTTT
NA	TRBV29-1	TRBJ2-1	NA	CSVEDGSYYNEQFF	TGCAGCGTTGAAGACGGCAGTTATTACAATGAGCAGTTCTTC
few	TRBV7-9	TRBJ2-7	NA	CASSWRAGEQYF	TGTGCCAGCAGTTGGAGGGCCGGCGAGCAGTACTTC
NA	TRBV7-9	TRBJ2-1	NA	CASSLSGSNLNEQFF	TGTGCCAGCAGCCTCTCAGGGTCTAACTTGAATGAGCAGTTCTTC